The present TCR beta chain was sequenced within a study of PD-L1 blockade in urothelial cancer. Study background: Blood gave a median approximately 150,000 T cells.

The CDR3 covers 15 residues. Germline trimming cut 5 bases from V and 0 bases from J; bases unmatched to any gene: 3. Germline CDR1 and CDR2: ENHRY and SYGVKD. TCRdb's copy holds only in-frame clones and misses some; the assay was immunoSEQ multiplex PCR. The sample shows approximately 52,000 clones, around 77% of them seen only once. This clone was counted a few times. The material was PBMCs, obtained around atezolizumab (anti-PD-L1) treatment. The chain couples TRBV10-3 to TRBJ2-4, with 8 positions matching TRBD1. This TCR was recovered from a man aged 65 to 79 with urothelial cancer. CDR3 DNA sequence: TGTGCCATCAGTCAGGGGGCTGTAGCCAAAAACATTCAGTACTTC. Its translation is CAISQGAVAKNIQYF.